The rows below give T cell receptor beta chains drawn from one sample of a study of T cells in Graves' hyperthyroidism and ophthalmopathy. TCRdb re-analysed the multiplex PCR reads in MiXCR, keeping a single row per CDR3 protein. The repertoire has about 700,000 distinct CDR3 sequences, less than 15% of them found once; the top ten carry 10%. Sequencing was performed on blood. The receptors stem from a woman aged 18-30 years with Graves' hyperthyroidism. CDR3s include the opening cysteine and the closing phenylalanine or tryptophan. D genes are given only for firm matches.

J | V | D | CDR3
TRBJ2-7 | TRBV6-5 | TRBD2 | CASSYNPAGSSYEQYF
TRBJ2-2 | TRBV6-1 | . | CASVQRNTGELFF
TRBJ2-3 | TRBV3-1 | . | CASSQGTGKGTDTQYF
TRBJ2-5 | TRBV15 | . | CATSRDNRIQETQYF
TRBJ2-5 | TRBV6-4 | TRBD2 | CASSPSGSLETQYF
TRBJ2-7 | TRBV2 | TRBD2 | CASSPSAHINRLAGVSYEQYF
TRBJ2-6 | TRBV12-3/TRBV12-4 | TRBD1 | CASSPGQAISGANVLTF
TRBJ2-5 | TRBV27 | . | CASSYGPEWYF
TRBJ2-5 | TRBV18 | TRBD1 | CASSPDRGREETQYF
TRBJ1-1 | TRBV20-1 | . | CSARDPGQGRNTEAFF
TRBJ2-3 | TRBV7-9 | . | CASSLTILRADTQYF
TRBJ1-5 | TRBV20-1 | . | CSASLGVLSNQPQHF
TRBJ2-2 | TRBV20-1 | . | CSASVLATNTGELFF
TRBJ1-4 | TRBV15 | . | CATSGGRRGEKLFF
TRBJ2-5 | TRBV6-2/TRBV6-3 | TRBD2 | CASSYSKASGRETQYF
TRBJ2-1 | TRBV14 | . | CASSQAGNSSYNEQFF
TRBJ2-1 | TRBV27 | TRBD2 | CASSAVGLAGHNEQFF
TRBJ2-7 | TRBV11-2 | . | CASSLQGSLYEQYF
TRBJ2-7 | TRBV19 | TRBD2 | CASSMGLASLEQYF
TRBJ2-1 | TRBV24-1 | . | CATSVGDFDEQFF
TRBJ1-3 | TRBV19 | . | CASNGAHSGNTIYF
TRBJ1-5 | TRBV12-3/TRBV12-4 | TRBD1 | CASSPRDRGPQPQHF
TRBJ1-1 | TRBV7-8 | . | CASSLAAAQGRTEAFF
TRBJ1-1 | TRBV24-1 | . | CATSDGPAEEAFF
TRBJ1-5 | TRBV15 | . | CATSRGSGNQPQHF
TRBJ1-1 | TRBV18 | . | CASSPGTGTWTEAFF
TRBJ1-1 | TRBV28 | . | CASITLITDGGSNTEAFF
TRBJ2-7 | TRBV24-1 | . | CATRKTGYYEQYF
TRBJ2-1 | TRBV3-1 | . | CASSQESLGEDDLSPNNEQFF